The rows below give T cell receptor beta chains drawn from one sample of a study of shared clonotypes between healthy human individuals. The table came from immunoSEQ multiplex PCR; TCRdb's copy has only in-frame clones and leaves some out. The sample has approximately 2,000,000 clones, 92% seen once. Sample: naive CD4+ T cells from PBMCs. Receptors were obtained from a man between 18 and 35 years old in good health. Some clones in this sample may be carry-over from other donors' samples. Each CDR3 is given with its conserved first and last residue. A D gene is named only where the DNA matches it firmly. Some rows have no size entry. The others give once, few or many, or a class for an expanded clone.

clone size,V gene,D gene,J gene,CDR3 length,CDR3 protein,CDR3 DNA
.,TRBV9,.,TRBJ2-3,15,CASSVQQGSTDTQYF,TGTGCCAGCAGCGTCCAACAGGGTAGCACAGATACGCAGTATTTT
.,TRBV7-2,TRBD1,TRBJ1-5,13,CASSWTGGQPQHF,TGTGCCAGCAGCTGGACAGGGGGTCAGCCCCAGCATTTT
.,TRBV4-2,.,TRBJ2-7,15,CASSHLRDAGDEQYF,TGTGCCAGCAGCCATTTACGGGACGCCGGGGACGAGCAGTACTTC
.,TRBV11-2,TRBD1,TRBJ1-3,14,CASSLDRGRGTIYF,TGTGCCAGCAGCCTAGACAGGGGGCGGGGCACCATATATTTT
.,TRBV30,TRBD2,TRBJ2-3,18,CAWSVEREGRFSTDTQYF,TGTGCCTGGAGTGTAGAGCGGGAGGGCCGATTTAGCACAGATACGCAGTATTTT
few,TRBV9,.,TRBJ1-1,14,CASSVDPRNTEAFF,TGTGCCAGCAGCGTAGACCCGAGGAACACTGAAGCTTTCTTT
.,TRBV5-1,.,TRBJ2-5,16,CASSLDSGTAQETQYF,TGCGCCAGCAGCTTGGACTCTGGGACGGCCCAAGAGACCCAGTACTTC
.,TRBV6-5,.,TRBJ2-4,12,CASSSRGTDKYF,TGTGCCAGCAGTAGCCGCGGGACAGATAAGTACTTC
once,TRBV7-9,.,TRBJ2-3,14,CASAWSGRTDTQYF,TGTGCCAGCGCCTGGAGTGGGCGAACAGATACGCAGTATTTT
.,TRBV7-6,.,TRBJ1-5,13,CASSLASHQPQHF,TGTGCCAGCAGCCTGGCCAGTCATCAGCCCCAGCATTTT
.,TRBV6-5,TRBD1,TRBJ1-1,16,CASSYPGQGAVGEAFF,TGTGCCAGCAGTTACCCCGGACAGGGGGCGGTGGGGGAAGCTTTCTTT
.,TRBV5-1,TRBD1,TRBJ2-7,15,CASSLTGTGVDEQYF,TGCGCCAGCAGCTTGACCGGGACAGGGGTGGACGAGCAGTACTTC
.,TRBV27,TRBD1,TRBJ2-5,15,CASSFGSVDRSPQYF,TGTGCCAGCAGTTTTGGGTCAGTGGACAGGTCACCCCAGTACTTC
.,TRBV7-2,TRBD2,TRBJ2-5,14,CASSLNGGGETQYF,TGTGCCAGCAGCTTAAATGGGGGAGGGGAGACCCAGTACTTC
.,TRBV5-1,TRBD2,TRBJ2-5,15,CASSLQTGGGETQYF,TGCGCCAGCAGCTTGCAGACGGGAGGGGGGGAGACCCAGTACTTC
few,TRBV7-9,.,TRBJ1-1,15,CASSPKGGRNTEAFF,TGTGCCAGCAGCCCCAAGGGTGGCAGGAACACTGAAGCTTTCTTT
.,TRBV5-1,.,TRBJ1-2,14,CASSLDPANYGYTF,TGCGCCAGCAGCTTGGACCCCGCTAACTATGGCTACACCTTC
.,TRBV9,TRBD2,TRBJ2-3,15,CASSVVAGAKDTQYF,TGTGCCAGCAGCGTAGTTGCGGGAGCTAAAGATACGCAGTATTTT
.,TRBV11-3,.,TRBJ2-7,13,CASSSRGSYEQYF,TGTGCCAGCAGCTCCCGAGGTAGCTACGAGCAGTACTTC
.,TRBV19,TRBD2,TRBJ2-1,16,CASSTRTSGTYNEQFF,TGTGCCAGTAGTACCCGGACTAGCGGTACCTACAATGAGCAGTTCTTC
once,TRBV5-1,TRBD1,TRBJ1-3,17,CASSLQGQVFSGNTIYF,TGCGCCAGCAGCTTACAGGGACAGGTTTTCTCTGGAAACACCATATATTTT
.,TRBV7-6,.,TRBJ1-4,14,CASSSTGSNEKLFF,TGTGCCAGCAGCAGTACAGGTTCGAATGAAAAACTGTTTTTT